These 16 T cell receptor beta chains came from one sample sequenced in a study of blood T cell repertoires in COVID-19. Clones were read by immunoSEQ multiplex PCR, and TCRdb kept only the in-frame ones, dropping some. Among fewer than 600,000 clones listed, roughly 89% were seen once. Sequencing was performed on peripheral blood. The receptors come from a man between 18 and 35 years old with COVID-19, enrolled during active disease.

The chain joins TRBV12-3 or TRBV12-4 to TRBJ1-6; a weak D match, TRBD1 (6 bases). Trimming removed 4 bases at V and 8 bases at J, with 9 bases between. The CDR3 is 13 amino acids. CDR3 amino acids: CASSYTGYSPLHF. The CDR3 region has the DNA TGTGCCAGCAGTTATACAGGGTATTCACCCCTCCACTTT.

The chain employs TRBV5-4 and TRBJ1-1; 7 nucleotides align to TRBD1. V was pared by 4 bases and J by 5 bases, with 14 bases of the junction left unmatched. The CDR3 runs 16 residues. Germline lookup yields CDR1 SGHNT and CDR2 YYREEE (reference sequence). The CDR3 sequence: CASSLLDREGVTEAFF. The CDR3 DNA sequence: TGTGCCAGCAGCCTTTTAGACAGGGAAGGGGTGACTGAAGCTTTCTTT.

This chain uses TRBV3-1 (or the pseudogene TRBV3-2) with TRBJ2-1, with 11 bases fitting TRBD1. This CDR3 has 16 amino acids. The ends lost 4 bases at V and 8 bases at J; junction bases unmatched: 10. Per the germline V gene, CDR1 is LGHDT and CDR2 is YNNKEL (reference sequence). The DNA for the CDR3 is TGTGCCAGCAGCCGATCAGGCTGGACAGGGGGCCATGAGCAGTTCTTC. Translated, it gives CASSRSGWTGGHEQFF.

The rearrangement uses TRBV7-2 and TRBJ2-3; D call uncertain. Germline V gene sequence: CDR1 SGHTA, CDR2 FQGNSA. V was clipped by 4 bases and J by 11 bases, with 16 bases between them. This CDR3 spans 13 amino acids. The CDR3 nucleotides read TGTGCCAGCAGCTCCTCGACACCTTATAGGCAGTATTTT. Protein sequence: CASSSSTPYRQYF.

The V call is TRBV27, the J call TRBJ2-1, with D possibly being TRBD1 (6 bases). Germline lookup yields CDR1 MNHEY and CDR2 SMNVEV (reference sequence). Trimming shortened V by 4 bases and J by 2 bases, and 6 bases separated the two germline ends. The CDR3 consists of 13 residues. CDR3 in amino acids: CASSWGPYNEQFF. The CDR3 nucleotides read TGTGCCAGCAGTTGGGGGCCCTACAATGAGCAGTTCTTC.

Regarding this clone: Other nucleotide sequences in the sample specify the same CDR3. The chain has TRBV7-9 and TRBJ2-7; 7 positions agree with TRBD1. Germline trimming cut 4 bases from V and 0 bases from J; bases unmatched to any gene: 3. CDR1 is SEHNR, CDR2 FQNEAQ, per germline (reference sequence). This CDR3 contains 14 residues. CDR3 sequence reads: CASSSRDSSYEQYF. The CDR3 nucleotides are TGTGCCAGCAGCTCCCGGGACAGCTCCTACGAGCAGTACTTC.

This clone was seen only once. The chain uses TRBV15 and TRBJ2-5, with 10 bases identical to TRBD2. Germline lookup yields CDR1 LNHNV and CDR2 YYDKDF (reference sequence). This CDR3 has 18 residues. J was trimmed by 4 bases and V by 1 base; bases with no gene match: 12. CDR3 in DNA: TGTGCCACCAGCAGAGTTGTCGGGGCTAGCGGGAGAGGAGAGACCCAGTACTTC. It yields the protein CATSRVVGASGRGETQYF.

This clone showed up just once. The chain joins TRBV18 to TRBJ1-6; the D is unclear. The germline CDR1 and CDR2 sequences are KGHSH and LQKENI. V lost 6 bases to trimming and J lost 8 bases, with 26 bases between them. The CDR3 spans 18 residues. Here the CDR3 reads CASSTLAGKKPRDSPLHF. CDR3 bases: TGTGCCAGCTCGACCCTAGCGGGGAAAAAACCCCGGGATTCACCCCTCCACTTT.

The rearrangement uses TRBV6-1 and TRBJ1-5; no definite D call. The CDR3 length is 15 residues. V gave up 1 base and J gave up 0 bases, with 7 bases separating them. The germline gives CDR1 MNHNS, CDR2 SASEGT. CDR3: CASSEDGYSNQPQHF. In nucleotides, the CDR3 is TGTGCCAGCAGTGAAGACGGGTATAGCAATCAGCCCCAGCATTTT.

The chain uses TRBV15 and TRBJ2-1; 7 nucleotides match TRBD1. This CDR3 is 16 amino acids long. Germline V gene data show CDR1 as LNHNV and CDR2 as YYDKDF (reference sequence). The V gene end was trimmed by 3 bases and the J gene end by 0 bases; junction bases not matched to a gene: 5. In DNA, the CDR3 is TGTGCCACCAGCAGGGAAGGGGGCGGCTCCTACAATGAGCAGTTCTTC. This encodes CATSREGGGSYNEQFF.

This chain links TRBV19 with TRBJ2-3; possibly TRBD1 for D (7 bases). The CDR3 runs 18 residues. Trimming left V 5 bases short and J 4 bases short, with 25 bases between. Germline CDR1 is LNHDA and CDR2 is SQIVND (reference sequence). CDR3 coding DNA: TGTGCCAGTAGTCCCTGGGGGGAGAGACAGGGAAGGCCAGATACGCAGTATTTT. As protein: CASSPWGERQGRPDTQYF.

The V gene is TRBV7-9, the J gene TRBJ1-2, with D possibly TRBD1 on 5 matching bases. The CDR3 has 13 amino acids. Germline values: CDR1 SEHNR, CDR2 FQNEAQ (reference sequence). V lost 5 bases and J 2 bases, leaving 9 bases between the germline ends. The CDR3 nucleotides read TGTGCCAGCAGCGCGGACACGAACTATGGCTACACCTTC. Translation gives CASSADTNYGYTF.

As for this clone: In the same sample, other DNA sequences code for this CDR3. The chain uses TRBV7-9 and TRBJ1-1, with unresolved D. The CDR3 has 14 amino acids. Trimming pared 1 base from V and 1 base from J, leaving 7 bases between. Per germline, CDR1 SEHNR and CDR2 FQNEAQ (reference sequence). The CDR3 protein is CASSLVPGNTEAFF. The CDR3 region has the DNA TGTGCCAGCAGCTTAGTCCCAGGGAACACTGAAGCTTTCTTT.

This chain links TRBV27 with TRBJ2-3; 10 nucleotides match TRBD2. Trimming took 4 bases from V and 5 from J; bases not matched to a gene: 6. The CDR3 extends over 15 amino acids. The germline V gene encodes CDR1 MNHEY and CDR2 SMNVEV (reference sequence). The CDR3 DNA sequence: TGTGCCAGCAGTTCTTCAGCGGGAGGGCTAGATACGCAGTATTTT. This codes for CASSSSAGGLDTQYF.

This sequence joins TRBV4-1 and TRBJ2-2; 8 bases match TRBD1. In germline, CDR1 is MGHRA, CDR2 YSYEKL. The J segment lost 7 bases and the V segment lost 5 bases, leaving 6 bases of the junction unmatched. CDR3 length: 14 residues. CDR3 protein: CASSYQGAGGELFF. CDR3 sequence (DNA): TGCGCCAGCAGCTATCAGGGGGCCGGCGGGGAGCTGTTTTTT.

The CDR3 loop reads CAGDRYTGELFF. Written as DNA, the CDR3 is TGTGCCGGGGACAGGTACACCGGGGAGCTGTTTTTT. The chain uses TRBV2 and TRBJ2-2; TRBD1 matches at 8 bases. J lost 3 bases, V lost 11 bases, and 2 bases had no gene match. Germline assignment: CDR1 SNHLY and CDR2 FYNNEI. The CDR3 runs to 12 residues.